This passage covers 8 T cell receptor beta chains from one sample sequenced in a study of OX40 agonist ivuxolimab in advanced cancers. The method was the immunoSEQ multiplex PCR assay. Not all clones reach the TCRdb copy of this immuneACCESS table, which keeps in-frame sequences only. Checked studies attribute under half of the gap to unresolved V genes and leave the rest unexplained. The sample data list approximately 50,000 clones, and approximately 93% of these were observed just once. The biggest ten clones account for about 18% of the sample. Sequencing was performed on CD4+ or CD8+ T cells sorted from blood, taken in a trial of the OX40 agonist ivuxolimab. The receptors here all came from an adult with an advanced solid tumor such as melanoma, head and neck, liver or kidney cancer.

This clone was found once. The chain uses TRBV11-3 and TRBJ2-1, with D perhaps being TRBD1 or TRBD2 (5 bases each). The CDR3 covers 14 residues. CDR1 and CDR2 from the germline V gene are SGHNT and YENEEA. The germline V and J ends were trimmed by 5 bases and 6 bases, with 14 bases remaining between them. This CDR3 is CASSLPGSSNEQFF. The CDR3 DNA is TGTGCCAGCAGCCTACCAGGGAGTTCCAATGAGCAGTTCTTC.

The genes are TRBV13 and TRBJ2-7, with 8 bases aligning to TRBD2. The CDR3 has 16 residues. The J segment lost 3 bases and the V segment lost 5 bases, leaving 12 bases of the junction unmatched. Germline values: CDR1 PRHDT, CDR2 FYEKMQ (reference sequence). This chain's CDR3 is CASSPGRGAHNYEQYF. In DNA form, the CDR3 reads TGTGCCAGCAGCCCGGGGCGGGGGGCGCATAACTACGAGCAGTACTTC.

The chain employs TRBV12-5 and TRBJ2-2, with a possible D match to TRBD1 (6 bases). The ends were cut back, 0 bases at V and 1 base at J, with 15 bases in the middle. The V gene's germline CDR1 is LGHNT and CDR2 FRNRAP. CDR3 length equals 18 residues. The CDR3 DNA is TGTGCTAGTGGTTTGGTATCTTCAGGGGAAGGGAACACCGGGGAGCTGTTTTTT. Amino acids: CASGLVSSGEGNTGELFF.

The chain has TRBV4-3 and TRBJ2-7; TRBD2 matches at 7 bases. Germline trimming cut 0 bases from V and 3 bases from J; bases unmatched to any gene: 2. This CDR3 is 14 amino acids long. CDR1 is LGHNA and CDR2 is YSLEER in the germline V gene. The CDR3 region is CASSQDPSGYEQYF. As DNA, the CDR3 is TGCGCCAGCAGCCAAGATCCTAGCGGCTACGAGCAGTACTTC.

This clone is a singleton in its sample. This rearrangement joins TRBV27 to TRBJ2-1; 9 bases match TRBD1. Germline V gene data show CDR1 as MNHEY and CDR2 as SMNVEV (reference sequence). This CDR3 spans 15 amino acids. The ends lost 2 bases at V and 6 bases at J; junction bases unmatched: 5. The CDR3 loop is CASSLGTGGRNEQFF. CDR3 sequence (DNA): TGTGCCAGCAGTTTAGGAACAGGGGGCCGCAATGAGCAGTTCTTC.

This chain uses TRBV10-2 with TRBJ2-7; D is unclear. Germline CDR1 WSHSY, CDR2 SAAADI. CDR3 length equals 11 residues. Trimming stripped 3 bases from V and 2 bases from J, with 2 bases between. The CDR3 DNA reads TGCGCCAGCAGTGACCCCTACGAGCAGTACTTC. Translated, it gives CASSDPYEQYF.

V and J are TRBV13 and TRBJ2-1; the match to TRBD1 covers 11 bases. Per the germline V gene, CDR1 is PRHDT and CDR2 is FYEKMQ (reference sequence). Germline trimming cut 2 bases from V and 9 bases from J; bases unmatched to any gene: 6. This CDR3 is built from 15 residues. The CDR3 DNA sequence: TGTGCCAGCAGCTTAAGGACAGGGGGCCGGGGTGAGCAGTTCTTC. Translation gives CASSLRTGGRGEQFF.

The chain is built from TRBV28 and TRBJ1-4; tentatively, D is TRBD1 (5 bases). Looked up from germline, CDR1 is MDHEN and CDR2 is SYDVKM. This CDR3 has 17 residues. Trimming pared 5 bases from V and 8 bases from J, leaving 24 bases between. The CDR3 here is CASSPLSPGKRGEKLFF. The CDR3, as DNA: TGTGCCAGCAGTCCCCTCTCCCCCGGCAAGCGGGGGGAAAAACTGTTTTTT.